Listed below are T cell receptor beta chains from one sample, sequenced in a study of identical twins. TCRdb processed the 5' RACE reads anew with MiXCR; each CDR3 protein has one entry. Of some 730,000 distinct CDR3 sequences listed, 15% to 20% are singletons. These records were also assigned to another study, of T cells expressing NK-cell markers.

The specimen was PBMCs. The receptors here all came from a woman aged 18-35 years in good health. Each CDR3 is given with its conserved first and last residue. The D gene is left open where the match is weak. Some rows mark clone size as missing; the rest say once, few, many or name a class of expanded clone.

CDR3 DNA: TGTGCCAGCAGCTTAGGTAGCGGGCAATACAATGAGCAGTTCTTC
CDR3 protein: CASSLGSGQYNEQFF
J gene: TRBJ2-1
D gene: TRBD2
clone size: -
V gene: TRBV7-2

CDR3 DNA: TGCAGTGCTAGTTCCTCTGGAAACACCATATATTTT
CDR3 protein: CSASSSGNTIYF
J gene: TRBJ1-3
D gene: -
clone size: -
V gene: TRBV20-1

CDR3 DNA: TGTGCCAGCAGTCTGGACCGAATCAATCAGCCCCAGCATTTT
CDR3 protein: CASSLDRINQPQHF
J gene: TRBJ1-5
D gene: -
clone size: -
V gene: TRBV12-3/TRBV12-4

CDR3 DNA: TGCGCCAGCGCACCTGAGGTGGCGGTTTCCTACGAGCAGTACTTC
CDR3 protein: CASAPEVAVSYEQYF
J gene: TRBJ2-7
D gene: -
clone size: many
V gene: TRBV5-1

CDR3 DNA: TGTGCCAGCAGCTTGGACCAGAACACAGATACGCAGTATTTT
CDR3 protein: CASSLDQNTDTQYF
J gene: TRBJ2-3
D gene: -
clone size: -
V gene: TRBV5-6

CDR3 DNA: TGCAGCGTAAAGGTCGCGTACGAGCAGTACTTC
CDR3 protein: CSVKVAYEQYF
J gene: TRBJ2-7
D gene: -
clone size: few
V gene: TRBV29-1

CDR3 DNA: TGTGCCAGCAGCCCCGGGACTAGCGGGGGCCTAAGCACAGATACGCAGTATTTT
CDR3 protein: CASSPGTSGGLSTDTQYF
J gene: TRBJ2-3
D gene: TRBD2
clone size: -
V gene: TRBV11-1

CDR3 DNA: TGTGCCACCAGTGACGGCTCTAGCGGAAACAATGAGCAGTTCTTC
CDR3 protein: CATSDGSSGNNEQFF
J gene: TRBJ2-1
D gene: TRBD2
clone size: few
V gene: TRBV24-1

CDR3 DNA: TGCGCCAGCAGCTTTCAGGCTGCATCTGGAAACACCATATATTTT
CDR3 protein: CASSFQAASGNTIYF
J gene: TRBJ1-3
D gene: -
clone size: -
V gene: TRBV5-1

CDR3 DNA: TGCAGTGCTAATTTTCGAGGCGGAACTAGCGGGTTCCCGCAGTATTTT
CDR3 protein: CSANFRGGTSGFPQYF
J gene: TRBJ2-3
D gene: TRBD2
clone size: -
V gene: TRBV20-1

CDR3 DNA: TGTGCCATCAGTGACCCACTAGCGGGGGGGCCCTCCTACAATGAGCAGTTCTTC
CDR3 protein: CAISDPLAGGPSYNEQFF
J gene: TRBJ2-1
D gene: TRBD2
clone size: -
V gene: TRBV10-3

CDR3 DNA: TGCGCCAGCAGCTTGAGGCCAGGGGATAATTCACCCCTCCACTTT
CDR3 protein: CASSLRPGDNSPLHF
J gene: TRBJ1-6
D gene: -
clone size: few
V gene: TRBV5-1

CDR3 DNA: TGTGCCAGCTCAGCAACTAGCGGGTATCTCTCTGGCGAGCAGTACTTC
CDR3 protein: CASSATSGYLSGEQYF
J gene: TRBJ2-7
D gene: TRBD2
clone size: -
V gene: TRBV18

CDR3 DNA: TGTGCCACCCGAAAGGCAGCAGGGATGTTTTTCACTGAAGCTTTCTTT
CDR3 protein: CATRKAAGMFFTEAFF
J gene: TRBJ1-1
D gene: -
clone size: few
V gene: TRBV27

CDR3 DNA: TGTGCCAGCAGCCAACAGGGGGCTAAGTGGAAACTGTTTTTT
CDR3 protein: CASSQQGAKWKLFF
J gene: TRBJ1-4
D gene: TRBD1
clone size: -
V gene: TRBV28

CDR3 DNA: TGTGCCAGCAGCCTCTACCGACAGAAAAGGAACATTCAGTACTTC
CDR3 protein: CASSLYRQKRNIQYF
J gene: TRBJ2-4
D gene: -
clone size: few
V gene: TRBV3-1

CDR3 DNA: TGTGCCAGCAGTTACCAGGGGTATTCCTACGAGCAGTACTTC
CDR3 protein: CASSYQGYSYEQYF
J gene: TRBJ2-7
D gene: -
clone size: -
V gene: TRBV6-5

CDR3 DNA: TGTGCCAGCAGCTATCGTCTAGCGGGGCCCGACTACGAGCAGTACTTC
CDR3 protein: CASSYRLAGPDYEQYF
J gene: TRBJ2-7
D gene: TRBD2
clone size: few
V gene: TRBV5-6

CDR3 DNA: TGTGCCAGCAGTTCACACCGACAGGGATCGAGGACTTTGACCGGGGAGCTGTTTTTT
CDR3 protein: CASSSHRQGSRTLTGELFF
J gene: TRBJ2-2
D gene: TRBD1
clone size: -
V gene: TRBV3-1

CDR3 DNA: TGTGCCAGCAGTTTCCGGGGCTACACCAGGGGCTACACCTTC
CDR3 protein: CASSFRGYTRGYTF
J gene: TRBJ1-2
D gene: -
clone size: few
V gene: TRBV12-3/TRBV12-4

CDR3 DNA: TGTGCCAGCAGCCATCCCCCCCAGCGAACTCAGTACTTC
CDR3 protein: CASSHPPQRTQYF
J gene: TRBJ2-7
D gene: -
clone size: -
V gene: TRBV13

CDR3 DNA: TGCGCCACTAGTAGCGGGGGGGCAGATACGCAGTATTTT
CDR3 protein: CATSSGGADTQYF
J gene: TRBJ2-3
D gene: TRBD2
clone size: few
V gene: TRBV10-1

CDR3 DNA: TGTGCCAGCAGTTTATCACTAGCGGGGAGCGTTTCGCACTTC
CDR3 protein: CASSLSLAGSVSHF
J gene: TRBJ2-5
D gene: TRBD2
clone size: few
V gene: TRBV27

CDR3 DNA: TGTGCCAGCAGCTTGGGGACTAGGCCCTACAATGAGCAGTTCTTC
CDR3 protein: CASSLGTRPYNEQFF
J gene: TRBJ2-1
D gene: TRBD2
clone size: few
V gene: TRBV5-6

CDR3 DNA: TGTGCCAGCTCACCAAGCAGAGATACGCAGTATTTT
CDR3 protein: CASSPSRDTQYF
J gene: TRBJ2-3
D gene: -
clone size: many
V gene: TRBV6-5

CDR3 DNA: TGCAGTGCTGGGCTCGATGGGATGAACACTGAAGCTTTCTTT
CDR3 protein: CSAGLDGMNTEAFF
J gene: TRBJ1-1
D gene: -
clone size: many
V gene: TRBV20-1

CDR3 DNA: TGTGCCAGCAGTTACTTCCCGAACACTGAAGCTTTCTTT
CDR3 protein: CASSYFPNTEAFF
J gene: TRBJ1-1
D gene: -
clone size: -
V gene: TRBV6-5

CDR3 DNA: TGTGCCAGCAGCTTAAATGGGGAATCCTACAATGAGCAGTTCTTC
CDR3 protein: CASSLNGESYNEQFF
J gene: TRBJ2-1
D gene: -
clone size: many
V gene: TRBV7-8

CDR3 DNA: TGCAGTGCTCGGGACAGGGGTTTCTACAATGAGCAGTTCTTC
CDR3 protein: CSARDRGFYNEQFF
J gene: TRBJ2-1
D gene: TRBD1
clone size: many
V gene: TRBV20-1

CDR3 DNA: TGTGCCAGCTCGGGCGGGCTAAGGGACGGAGGGGAGACCCAGTACTTC
CDR3 protein: CASSGGLRDGGETQYF
J gene: TRBJ2-5
D gene: -
clone size: few
V gene: TRBV6-1

CDR3 DNA: TGTGCCAGCTCACGAGGCAGGGATGGCGAGCAGTACTTC
CDR3 protein: CASSRGRDGEQYF
J gene: TRBJ2-7
D gene: -
clone size: -
V gene: TRBV18

CDR3 DNA: TGTGCCAGCAGCGTAGCCGGAGGCCATCAGCCCCAGCATTTT
CDR3 protein: CASSVAGGHQPQHF
J gene: TRBJ1-5
D gene: -
clone size: -
V gene: TRBV9

CDR3 DNA: TGCGCCAGCAGTGATAAGGCAGGGGTGGGCACCGGGGAGCTGTTTTTT
CDR3 protein: CASSDKAGVGTGELFF
J gene: TRBJ2-2
D gene: -
clone size: few
V gene: TRBV10-2

CDR3 DNA: TGTGCCAGCAGCGTGCATCTACCGCCGGATACGCAGTATTTT
CDR3 protein: CASSVHLPPDTQYF
J gene: TRBJ2-3
D gene: -
clone size: -
V gene: TRBV7-2

CDR3 DNA: TGTGCCAGCAGGAGCAGGGACGGGGAAGGCTACACCTTC
CDR3 protein: CASRSRDGEGYTF
J gene: TRBJ1-2
D gene: -
clone size: -
V gene: TRBV12-3/TRBV12-4

CDR3 DNA: TGTGCCAGCAGCTCGACTAGGGCCTCCTACAATGAGCAGTTCTTC
CDR3 protein: CASSSTRASYNEQFF
J gene: TRBJ2-1
D gene: -
clone size: few
V gene: TRBV7-9

CDR3 DNA: TGTGCCAGCTCACCGTATCAGGGTCTCTACAATGAGCAGTTCTTC
CDR3 protein: CASSPYQGLYNEQFF
J gene: TRBJ2-1
D gene: -
clone size: few
V gene: TRBV18

CDR3 DNA: TGCAGCGTTGAGCCGGGCTACACCTTC
CDR3 protein: CSVEPGYTF
J gene: TRBJ1-2
D gene: -
clone size: -
V gene: TRBV29-1

CDR3 DNA: TGCGCCAGCAGTTTTTTGGGGGACAGGGGACAAGAGACCCAGTACTTC
CDR3 protein: CASSFLGDRGQETQYF
J gene: TRBJ2-5
D gene: TRBD1
clone size: few
V gene: TRBV5-1

CDR3 DNA: TGTGCCAGCAGCGGACTAGCGGATATCTCCGAGCAGTACTTC
CDR3 protein: CASSGLADISEQYF
J gene: TRBJ2-7
D gene: TRBD2
clone size: few
V gene: TRBV12-3/TRBV12-4

CDR3 DNA: TGTGCCAGCAGCTTGTGGAGGGAAGAGACCCAGTACTTC
CDR3 protein: CASSLWREETQYF
J gene: TRBJ2-5
D gene: -
clone size: -
V gene: TRBV7-2